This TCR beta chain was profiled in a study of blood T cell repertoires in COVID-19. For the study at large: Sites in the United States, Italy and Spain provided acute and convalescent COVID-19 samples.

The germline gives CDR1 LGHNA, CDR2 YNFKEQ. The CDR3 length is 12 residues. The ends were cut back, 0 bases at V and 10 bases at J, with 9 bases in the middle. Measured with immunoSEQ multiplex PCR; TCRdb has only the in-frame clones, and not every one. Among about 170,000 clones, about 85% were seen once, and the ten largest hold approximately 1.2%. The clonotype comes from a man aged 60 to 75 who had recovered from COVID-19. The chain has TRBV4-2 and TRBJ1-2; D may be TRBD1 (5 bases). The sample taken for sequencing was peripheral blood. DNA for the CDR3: TGTGCCAGCAGCCAAGATTCCAGGGTCTACACCTTC. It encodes CASSQDSRVYTF.